One sample yielded the 13 T cell receptor beta chains listed below, sequenced in a study of T cells in Graves' hyperthyroidism and ophthalmopathy (dated by TCRdb to between 2018 and 2021). The library was made by multiplex PCR. The reads were generated on an Illumina HiSeq 2000. TCR beta CDR3 regions were amplified from RNA transcripts. For the first round of RT-PCR on the TCR CDR3, the HTBI primer set was used together with the Qiagen OneStep RT-PCR kit. The raw public reads went through TCRdb reprocessing: fastp at Q25, MiXCR clone calling, in-frame beta chains kept. Rows with one shared CDR3 protein collapse into an entry with the most common genes and DNA. Within this sample are approximately 420,000 distinct CDR3 sequences, with roughly 13% of them counted one time only. Roughly 4.8% of the sample is taken by the ten largest. The specimen was blood. The receptors were sampled from a woman aged 18-29 years with Graves' hyperthyroidism.

There are many counts of this clonotype. This chain uses TRBV11-2 with TRBJ1-2; D is possibly TRBD1 (6 bases). V gave up 0 bases and J gave up 3 bases, with 11 bases separating them. The CDR3 contains 15 residues. The germline gives CDR1 SGHAT, CDR2 FQNNGV. The CDR3, as DNA: TGTGCCAGCAGCTTAGATCCGGGGGCATACTATGGCTACACCTTC. Its translation is CASSLDPGAYYGYTF.

This clonotype was counted many times. The V and J genes are TRBV5-5 and TRBJ2-5; D is unclear. Germline loops: CDR1 SGHKS, CDR2 YYEKEE (reference sequence). The CDR3 spans 13 residues. V was clipped by 4 bases and J by 1 base, with 8 bases between them. This chain's CDR3 is CASSPAPQETQYF. The CDR3 DNA sequence: TGTGCCAGCAGCCCCGCGCCCCAAGAGACCCAGTACTTC.

This clonotype was detected ten times or more. The rearrangement joins TRBV28 to TRBJ1-2, with D possibly being TRBD1 (5 bases). Looked up from germline, CDR1 is MDHEN and CDR2 is SYDVKM. V lost 5 bases and J lost 7, with 20 bases in between. The CDR3 runs to 15 residues. The chain's CDR3 is CASSLLGEGFGGYTF. In nucleotides, the CDR3 is TGTGCCAGCAGTCTCCTGGGGGAGGGGTTCGGTGGCTACACCTTC.

The gene calls are TRBV9 and TRBJ1-4; D gene uncertain. The germline V gene has CDR1 SGDLS and CDR2 YYNGEE. V was clipped by 4 bases and J by 8 bases, with 15 bases between them. The CDR3 runs to 14 residues. The CDR3 region is CASSPGLLGEKLFF. The CDR3 DNA is TGTGCCAGCAGCCCTGGTCTTTTGGGCGAAAAACTGTTTTTT.

V and J are TRBV27 and TRBJ2-5; no reliable D call. Germline assignment: CDR1 MNHEY and CDR2 SMNVEV (reference sequence). This CDR3 contains 14 residues. V lost 4 bases and J lost 5, with 14 bases in between. CDR3 in DNA: TGTGCCAGCAGTTCGGATTACCTCAGGGAGACCCAGTACTTC. It is translated as CASSSDYLRETQYF.

This clonotype was seen ten or more times. This chain connects TRBV7-2 to TRBJ2-5, with 11 bases fitting TRBD2. V lost 2 bases and J lost 5; bases outside the gene matches: 4. CDR3 size: 15 residues. Germline CDR1 SGHTA, CDR2 FQGNSA. The CDR3: CASSLLAGGGETQYF. The CDR3 DNA is TGTGCCAGCAGCTTACTAGCGGGAGGCGGTGAGACCCAGTACTTC. Using reference TRBV7-2 and TRBJ2-5 for the parts outside the CDR3, the full variable domain is GAGVSQSPSNKVTEKGKDVELRCDPISGHTALYWYRQSLGQGLEFLIYFQGNSAPDKSGLPSDRFSAERTGGSVSTLTIQRTQQEDSAVYLCASSLLAGGGETQYFGPGTRLLVL.

There are many counts of this clonotype. The chain links TRBV28 to TRBJ1-1; D unclear. This CDR3 spans 10 amino acids. The germline CDR1 and CDR2 sequences are MDHEN and SYDVKM. V shed 8 bases and J shed 3 bases, with 4 bases lying between them. The chain's CDR3 is CASGYTEAFF. The DNA of the CDR3 is TGTGCCAGCGGGTACACTGAAGCTTTCTTT. The whole variable domain, filled in from reference TRBV28 and TRBJ1-1, reads DVKVTQSSRYLVKRTGEKVFLECVQDMDHENMFWYRQDPGLGLRLIYFSYDVKMKEKGDIPEGYSVSREKKERFSLILESASTNQTSMYLCASGYTEAFFGQGTRLTVV.

This clonotype was seen ten or more times. J is TRBJ1-2 and V is TRBV27; D not resolved. The V end lost 0 bases, the J end lost 0 bases, and 2 bases lay between the germline ends. The CDR3 contains 13 residues. Germline CDR1 reads MNHEY; CDR2 reads SMNVEV (reference sequence). CDR3 residues: CASSLSANYGYTF. CDR3 nucleotide sequence: TGTGCCAGCAGTTTATCGGCTAACTATGGCTACACCTTC.

This clonotype was found many times. The CDR3 DNA reads as TGTGCCAGCAGTGAGGAAGAGGACAGGGGTTTTGAGCAGTTCTTC. Translating gives CASSEEEDRGFEQFF. V gene TRBV6-1 combines with J gene TRBJ2-1; 9 bases fit TRBD1. CDR1 and CDR2 (germline): MNHNS, SASEGT. The length of the CDR3 is 15 residues. Trimming removed 3 bases from V and 9 bases from J; junction bases left unmatched: 9.

This chain joins TRBV19 and TRBJ1-5; 7 bases align to TRBD1. CDR3 length: 15 amino acids. Trimming removed 6 bases from V and 4 bases from J; junction bases left unmatched: 9. CDR1 and CDR2 from the germline V gene are LNHDA and SQIVND (reference sequence). CDR3 DNA sequence: TGTGCCAGTAGACCCCGGACAGGCCCTAATCAGCCCCAGCATTTT. Its protein is CASRPRTGPNQPQHF. Using reference TRBV19 and TRBJ1-5 for the parts outside the CDR3, the full variable domain is DGGITQSPKYLFRKEGQNVTLSCEQNLNHDAMYWYRQDPGQGLRLIYYSQIVNDFQKGDIAEGYSVSREKKESFPLTVTSAQKNPTAFYLCASRPRTGPNQPQHFGDGTRLSIL.

This clonotype was seen ten or more times. The chain is built from TRBV28 and TRBJ2-1; D call uncertain. The CDR3 runs to 15 residues. V lost 4 bases and J 3 bases, leaving 13 bases between the germline ends. Germline V CDR1 and CDR2: MDHEN, SYDVKM. The CDR3, as DNA: TGTGCCAGCAGTTCGCCTGGGGTCCTCTACAATGAGCAGTTCTTC. Translated: CASSSPGVLYNEQFF.

This clonotype was seen repeatedly, ten times or more. V and J are TRBV27 and TRBJ2-7, with TRBD2 matching 11 bases. The CDR3 has 15 amino acids. V trimming: 4 bases; J trimming: 3 bases; junction bases outside the gene matches: 5. In germline, CDR1 is MNHEY, CDR2 SMNVEV (reference sequence). CDR3: CASSSLAGAFYEQYF. In DNA, the CDR3 is TGTGCCAGCAGTTCACTAGCGGGAGCGTTCTACGAGCAGTACTTC.

Concerning this clonotype itself: This sequence may be a read error, since a much larger clone differs from it by one base. The CDR3 loop reads CGVDGQGGTEAFF. In DNA, the CDR3 is TGCGGTGTCGATGGACAGGGAGGGACTGAAGCTTTCTTT. The V and J genes are TRBV20-1 and TRBJ1-1; 8 bases are a match to TRBD1. The germline V gene encodes CDR1 DFQATT and CDR2 SNEGSKA (reference sequence). The CDR3 has 13 residues.